This passage covers 8 T cell receptor beta chains from one sample sequenced in a study of blood T cell repertoires in COVID-19. Only in-frame clones appear in the TCRdb table, and some are missing; sequencing was by immunoSEQ multiplex PCR. The sample records roughly 50,000 clones, 70% to 90% being singletons. Sequencing used peripheral blood. The receptors stem from a human donor in a cohort sampled during active COVID-19.

This clone was recorded only once. The J gene is TRBJ1-6, the V gene TRBV5-4, with TRBD1 as a possible D gene (6 bases). The germline V gene encodes CDR1 SGHNT and CDR2 YYREEE (reference sequence). This CDR3 has 16 residues. With 4 bases removed from V and 0 bases from J, the gap between germline ends came to 11 bases. The CDR3 coding sequence is TGTGCCAGCAGCCTCCCCAGGGGCTCCTATAATTCACCCCTCCACTTT. As protein: CASSLPRGSYNSPLHF. Filled out from reference TRBV5-4 and TRBJ1-6, the complete variable domain reads ETGVTQSPTHLIKTRGQQVTLRCSSQSGHNTVSWYQQALGQGPQFIFQYYREEENGRGNFPPRFSGLQFPNYSSELNVNALELDDSALYLCASSLPRGSYNSPLHFGNGTRLTVT.

A single count supports this clone. J is TRBJ2-5 and V is TRBV5-5; perhaps TRBD1 as D (6 bases). The germline V and J ends were trimmed by 3 bases and 0 bases, with 9 bases remaining between them. CDR3 length equals 14 residues. Looked up from germline, CDR1 is SGHKS and CDR2 is YYEKEE (reference sequence). Here the CDR3 reads CASSWAGDQETQYF. The CDR3 DNA reads TGTGCCAGCAGCTGGGCAGGGGACCAAGAGACCCAGTACTTC.

V gene TRBV18 combines with J gene TRBJ1-2; 9 bases line up with TRBD1. This CDR3 region has 14 residues. The trim removed 6 bases at V and 4 bases at J, leaving 6 bases unmatched. Germline V gene data show CDR1 as KGHSH and CDR2 as LQKENI. The CDR3 is CASSLDRGGYGYTF. In nucleotides, the CDR3 is TGTGCCAGCTCCCTGGACAGGGGAGGCTATGGCTACACCTTC.

In DNA form, the CDR3 reads TGTGCCAGTAGTCAGGCAGTCAATCAGCCCCAGCATTTT. Translated, it gives CASSQAVNQPQHF. The chain is built from TRBV19 and TRBJ1-5; D uncertain. CDR3 length equals 13 residues. Deletions cut 5 bases from V and 3 bases from J, with 8 bases between. Germline-derived CDR1 and CDR2 are LNHDA and SQIVND (reference sequence).

This chain connects TRBV3-1 (or the pseudogene TRBV3-2) to TRBJ1-2; D perhaps matches TRBD1 (6 bases). V dropped 4 bases and J dropped 6 bases, with 9 bases sitting between them. The CDR3 has 12 residues. Germline V lookup: CDR1 LGHDT, CDR2 YNNKEL (reference sequence). The CDR3 DNA reads TGTGCCAGCAGCCCCCCAGGGGATGGCTACACCTTC. It translates to CASSPPGDGYTF.

This CDR3 is CASSEGTSGQPQHF. CDR3 sequence (DNA): TGTGCCAGCAGCGAGGGGACATCGGGTCAGCCCCAGCATTTT. The genes are TRBV9 and TRBJ1-5, with TRBD1 as a possible D gene (6 bases). V was trimmed by 3 bases and J by 6 bases, leaving 13 bases between them. Looked up from germline, CDR1 is SGDLS and CDR2 is YYNGEE. This CDR3 is 14 amino acids long. Filled out from reference TRBV9 and TRBJ1-5, the complete variable domain reads DSGVTQTPKHLITATGQRVTLRCSPRSGDLSVYWYQQSLDQGLQFLIQYYNGEERAKGNILERFSAQQFPDLHSELNLSSLELGDSALYFCASSEGTSGQPQHFGDGTRLSIL.

The chain carries TRBV12-5 and TRBJ2-5, with 8 bases identical to TRBD1. This CDR3 has 16 amino acids. Germline assignment: CDR1 LGHNT and CDR2 FRNRAP. V was clipped by 1 base and J by 13 bases; unmatched bases: 17. In DNA form, the CDR3 reads TGTGCTAGTGGTTTGGGGACCGGACAGGGTTCACCCCACGGGTACTTC. It codes for CASGLGTGQGSPHGYF.

The V gene is TRBV23-1, the J gene TRBJ2-7; D is uncertain. TRBV23-1 is given ORF status, its function remaining uncertain. The V end was cut by 9 bases, the J end by 1 base, with 13 bases between. The CDR3 has 13 residues. As DNA, the CDR3 is TGCGCCAGTCACCCCCCGGGTTCCTACGAGCAGTACTTC. This gives the protein CASHPPGSYEQYF.